This T cell receptor (beta chain) was sequenced for a study of cytomegalovirus exposure and HLA in healthy donors. The V and J ends lost 4 bases and 2 bases respectively, with 13 bases between them. Germline V gene data show CDR1 as SQVTM and CDR2 as ANQGSEA. CDR3 length: 14 amino acids. PCR primers comprised 60 Vbeta and 13 Jbeta primers. TCRdb's copy holds only in-frame clones and misses some; the assay was immunoSEQ multiplex PCR. The table has some 180,000 clones, roughly 74% seen once. The clonotype originates from a woman aged 25 to 39 in good health and CMV-seronegative. Sequencing was performed on PBMCs. V and J are TRBV29-1 and TRBJ2-3; D gene ambiguous. CDR3 loop: CSVGALLVTDTQYF. The CDR3 nucleotides read TGCAGCGTTGGGGCTCTACTTGTCACAGATACGCAGTATTTT.